Presented here are 29 T cell receptor beta chains from one specimen sequenced in a study of tumor and adjacent non-tumor tissue in lung cancer. This sample's RNA came from whole unsorted tissue. The library came from three nested PCR rounds adapted from ARM-PCR protocols. TCRdb re-analysed the multiplex PCR reads in MiXCR, keeping a single row per CDR3 protein. The sample holds about 110,000 distinct CDR3 sequences, around 75% seen once. Sequenced material: lung tumor tissue. Source of these receptors: a woman aged 60 to 75 with non-small cell lung cancer.

As regards this clonotype: The CDR3 does not end in the conserved phenylalanine or tryptophan, so this is likely a read error. The J gene is TRBJ2-1, the V gene TRBV11-1; D ambiguous. Germline V CDR1 and CDR2: SGHAT, FQDESV (reference sequence). V was pared by 6 bases and J by 0 bases, with 15 bases between. CDR3 length: 16 residues. The CDR3 loop is CASRSSGSSSYNEQFL. Written as DNA, the CDR3 is TGTGCCAGCAGGTCTTCGGGTTCGAGCTCCTACAATGAGCAGTTCCTA.

The chain combines TRBV6-5 with TRBJ2-3; D ambiguous. The germline V gene has CDR1 MNHEY and CDR2 SVGAGI. The CDR3 is 12 residues long. Between the trimmed V and J ends, which lost 6 bases and 2 bases, there was a span of 6 bases. The CDR3 is CASSSDTDTQYF. The CDR3 region has the DNA TGTGCCAGCAGCTCGGACACAGATACGCAGTATTTT.

This clonotype came up many times. V gene TRBV6-6 combines with J gene TRBJ2-3; 7 bases are a match to TRBD2. The CDR3 has 14 amino acids. Germline-derived CDR1 and CDR2 are MNHNY and SVGAGI (reference sequence). Trimming cost V 0 bases and J 4 bases; bases outside gene matches: 1. This chain's CDR3 is CASSYSGGADTQYF. The CDR3 DNA follows: TGTGCCAGCAGTTACTCGGGGGGGGCAGATACGCAGTATTTT.

CDR3 in DNA: TGTGCCAGCAGTCTTATGGTGAACACTGAAGCTTTCTTT. As protein: CASSLMVNTEAFF. The chain employs TRBV11-3 and TRBJ1-1; no clear D gene. This CDR3 has 13 amino acids. Germline V gene data show CDR1 as SGHNT and CDR2 as YENEEA. The V gene lost 6 bases and the J gene lost 0 bases, with 8 bases spanning the gap.

Concerning this clonotype: Its ends do not fully match the called genes, so a read error is possible. This rearrangement joins TRBV6-9 to TRBJ2-3; D is possibly TRBD2 (6 bases). The CDR3 has 16 residues. Germline V gene sequence: CDR1 MNHGY, CDR2 SVAAGI. The CDR3 DNA is TGTGCCAGCACTTCGGCGGGGTCTAATGCTGGGGATATGCAGTATTTT. Translation gives CASTSAGSNAGDMQYF.

In the case of this clonotype: One end of the junction does not line up with germline, which may come from a read error. This chain links TRBV12-5 with TRBJ1-3; no clear D. From germline, CDR1 is LGHNT and CDR2 FRNRAP. The CDR3 is 14 amino acids. The CDR3 coding sequence is TGTGTTAGTGGCTTGGGCGTCAGTGGAAACACCATATATTTT. It yields the protein CVSGLGVSGNTIYF. The entire variable domain, with the rest obtained from reference TRBV12-5 and TRBJ1-3, is as follows: DARVTQTPRHKVTEMGQEVTMRCQPILGHNTVFWYRQTMMQGLELLAYFRNRAPLDDSGMPKDRFSAEMPDATLATLKIQPSEPRDSAVYFCVSGLGVSGNTIYFGEGSWLTVV.

The V gene is TRBV7-2, the J gene TRBJ2-1; 13 bases line up with TRBD2. Germline CDR1 SGHTA, CDR2 FQGNSA. The CDR3 sequence is 15 residues long. V dropped 3 bases and J dropped 10; count of bases not matched to a gene: 6. The CDR3 spells CASSFRLAGGVEQFF. DNA for the CDR3: TGTGCCAGCAGCTTCCGACTAGCGGGAGGCGTGGAGCAGTTCTTC.

This clonotype was counted at least ten times. V and J are TRBV6-1 and TRBJ2-6, with TRBD2 as a possible D gene (5 bases). The germline gives CDR1 MNHNS, CDR2 SASEGT. V was shortened by 10 bases and J by 0 bases, with 25 bases between the two germline ends. The length of the CDR3 is 19 residues. In nucleotides, the CDR3 is TGTGCCATCTCGACTTTTGGACGAGGGATAAACTCTGGGGCCAACGTCCTGACTTTC. This gives the protein CAISTFGRGINSGANVLTF.

This clonotype is labeled as medium-sized. This rearrangement joins TRBV11-2 to TRBJ1-1; TRBD1 is a possible D gene (6 bases). CDR1 is SGHAT and CDR2 is FQNNGV in the germline V gene. V was shortened by 0 bases and J by 5 bases, with 13 bases between the two germline ends. The CDR3 is made up of 15 amino acids. The DNA of the CDR3 is TGTGCCAGCAGCTTAGATCCCTCAGGGGTAACTGAAGCTTTCTTT. Its translation is CASSLDPSGVTEAFF.

In the case of this clonotype: One junction end does not reproduce the germline sequence, and a read error may be involved. V is TRBV11-2 and J is TRBJ2-1, with D uncertain. This CDR3 has 13 residues. The V gene's germline CDR1 is SGHAT and CDR2 FQNNGV. In nucleotides, the CDR3 is TGTGACAGCAGTGGGCGGATTCGCAATGAGCAGTTCTTC. Protein: CDSSGRIRNEQFF.

About this clonotype: Germline is not matched at one junction end, which may reflect a read error. V usage is TRBV20-1 and J usage is TRBJ1-1, with 8 positions matching TRBD1. This CDR3 has 20 amino acids. Germline V gene data show CDR1 as DFQATT and CDR2 as SNEGSKA (reference sequence). CDR3 protein: CNARVVRDRKTNVMSTEAFF. CDR3 nucleotides: TGCAATGCTAGAGTGGTTCGGGACAGGAAGACTAATGTGATGAGCACTGAAGCTTTCTTT.

On this clonotype: The CDR3 does not close with the conserved phenylalanine or tryptophan, likely indicating a read error. The V call is TRBV11-2, the J call TRBJ2-2; D might be TRBD2 (5 bases). This CDR3 is built from 12 residues. Germline V gives CDR1 SGHAT, CDR2 FQNNGV. V shed 6 bases and J shed 3 bases, with 5 bases lying between them. This CDR3 is CASRADTGELFS. The DNA for the CDR3 is TGTGCCAGCAGAGCGGACACCGGGGAGCTGTTTTCT.

This clonotype has a count of ten or more. J is TRBJ2-5 and V is TRBV28; 13 nucleotides align to TRBD2. CDR1 is MDHEN and CDR2 is SYDVKM in the germline V gene. The CDR3 runs 13 residues. V was clipped by 8 bases and J by 3 bases; unmatched bases: 0. CDR3 nucleotides: TGTGCCAGCGGACTAGCGGGGGAAGAGACCCAGTACTTC. Its protein product is CASGLAGEETQYF.

The CDR3 loop is CVRSESSAGGSDTQYF. CDR3 nucleotides: TGTGTTAGAAGTGAATCATCAGCGGGAGGGAGTGATACGCAGTATTTT. The chain combines TRBV6-1 with TRBJ2-3; 10 nucleotides align to TRBD2. Germline loops: CDR1 MNHNS, CDR2 SASEGT. The CDR3 is made up of 16 amino acids.

V is TRBV12-3 or TRBV12-4 and J is TRBJ2-2; D perhaps matches TRBD2 (5 bases). CDR3 length equals 17 residues. The V end lost 7 bases, the J end lost 5 bases, and 23 bases lay between the germline ends. The CDR3 spells CASTTDYGNHDTGELFF. CDR3 coding DNA: TGTGCCAGCACTACCGACTACGGGAATCATGATACCGGGGAGCTGTTTTTT.

The gene calls are TRBV11-3 and TRBJ1-3, with D uncertain. Deletions cut 5 bases from V and 3 bases from J, with 14 bases between. CDR3 length: 15 residues. The germline CDR1 and CDR2 sequences are SGHNT and YENEEA. CDR3 nucleotide sequence: TGTGCCAGCAGCCCTATACAAATCTTTGGAAACACCATATATTTT. Translation gives CASSPIQIFGNTIYF.

In regard to this clonotype: One end of the junction fails to match germline, which may point to a read error. The J gene is TRBJ2-1, the V gene TRBV29-1; D is unclear. CDR1 and CDR2 (germline): SQVTM, ANQGSEA. There are 18 residues in the CDR3. CDR3 nucleotides: TGCATCGTTGAAGAATGGTATATCGGGTCCCTGGGGTACAATGAGCAGTTCTTC. Protein product: CIVEEWYIGSLGYNEQFF.

As to this clonotype: Possible read error: a much larger clone is one base away. This CDR3 is missing its conserved last phenylalanine or tryptophan, likely due to a read error. The chain couples TRBV20-1 to TRBJ2-3; 9 bases line up with TRBD2. There are 14 residues in the CDR3. Germline V gene lookup returns CDR1 DFQATT and CDR2 SNEGSKA (reference sequence). Trimming at V came to 5 bases and at J to 1 base, leaving 4 bases not matched to a gene. The CDR3 loop is CSAPSGVGTDTQYV. DNA of the CDR3: TGCAGTGCTCCTAGCGGGGTCGGCACAGATACGCAGTATGTT.

This clonotype showed up many times. This sequence joins TRBV20-1 and TRBJ2-5, with 15 bases matching TRBD2. Germline CDR1 reads DFQATT; CDR2 reads SNEGSKA (reference sequence). Losses at the gene ends were 5 bases for V and 2 bases for J; bases not matched to a gene: 6. The CDR3 is 16 residues long. Here the CDR3 reads CSAVGLAGGRQETQYF. The CDR3 DNA sequence: TGCAGTGCTGTTGGACTAGCGGGGGGGAGACAAGAGACCCAGTACTTC.

V gene TRBV12-3 or TRBV12-4 combines with J gene TRBJ1-1, with D possibly being TRBD1 (5 bases). Between the trimmed V and J ends, which lost 10 bases and 11 bases, there was a span of 20 bases. This CDR3 has 12 amino acids. The CDR3 sequence is CANTDLGEVAFF. The CDR3 DNA reads TGTGCCAACACCGACTTGGGGGAAGTGGCTTTCTTT.

The V call is TRBV20-1, the J call TRBJ1-2, with 9 bases aligning to TRBD1. Germline values: CDR1 DFQATT, CDR2 SNEGSKA (reference sequence). The CDR3 sequence is 12 residues long. Written as DNA, the CDR3 is TGCACTGTTCCGACAGGGGGCTATGGCTACACCTTC. Translating it yields CTVPTGGYGYTF.

As for this clonotype: This may come from a read error, since a much larger clone is one base off. This sequence joins TRBV20-1 and TRBJ1-4; tentatively, D is TRBD1 (5 bases). Germline CDR1 and CDR2: DFQATT and SNEGSKA (reference sequence). The CDR3 has 13 amino acids. The CDR3 DNA reads as TGCAGTGTTAGAGGGGACGGAACTGAAAAACTGTTTTTT. This codes for CSVRGDGTEKLFF.

This chain links TRBV5-5 with TRBJ2-7, with D tentatively TRBD2 (5 bases). V lost 4 bases to trimming and J lost 13 bases, with 18 bases between them. Germline lookup yields CDR1 SGHKS and CDR2 YYEKEE (reference sequence). The CDR3 spans 12 residues. CDR3 in DNA: TGTGCCAGCAGCCTGGACGCGGGCGAGTATTACTTC. Amino acid sequence: CASSLDAGEYYF. Supplemented by reference TRBV5-5 and TRBJ2-7, the full variable domain reads DAGVTQSPTHLIKTRGQQVTLRCSPISGHKSVSWYQQVLGQGPQFIFQYYEKEERGRGNFPDRFSARQFPNYSSELNVNALLLGDSALYLCASSLDAGEYYFGPGTRLTVT.

This clonotype was recorded once. This likely comes from a read error, as the CDR3 has no conserved phenylalanine or tryptophan at its end. V is TRBV12-3 or TRBV12-4 and J is TRBJ1-1; tentative D call: TRBD1 (5 bases). The length of the CDR3 is 13 residues. The CDR3 nucleotides are TGTGCCAGCAATTTAGAGATGGGGGCTGAAGCTTTCTAT. Its translation is CASNLEMGAEAFY.

In regard to this clonotype: An end of the junction does not agree with germline; a read error may underlie this. The V and J genes are TRBV6-2 or TRBV6-3 and TRBJ1-5; possible D gene TRBD1, 5 bases. The DNA end is a closer match to TRBJ2-3, so the J assignment may be wrong. The CDR3 sequence is 17 residues long. The germline CDR1 and CDR2 sequences are MNHEY and SVGEGT. CDR3 in amino acids: CASSPSNYRSPNQPQYF. In DNA form, the CDR3 reads TGTGCTAGCAGCCCGTCGAACTACAGGTCTCCGAATCAGCCCCAGTATTTT.

This clonotype appeared many times. The rearrangement uses TRBV11-3 and TRBJ1-2, with a possible D match to TRBD1 (5 bases). CDR3 length equals 13 residues. V dropped 1 base and J dropped 7 bases, with 10 bases sitting between them. The germline gives CDR1 SGHNT, CDR2 YENEEA. CDR3 protein: CASSLGRDLGYTF. For the CDR3, the DNA is TGTGCCAGCAGCTTAGGCAGGGATCTTGGCTACACCTTC.

To note about this clonotype: This sequence may be a read error, since a much larger clone differs from it by one base. V usage is TRBV4-2 and J usage is TRBJ2-7, with TRBD1 as a possible D gene (5 bases). The CDR3 is made up of 16 amino acids. In germline, CDR1 is LGHNA, CDR2 YNFKEQ. The CDR3, as DNA: TGTGCCAGCAGCCATGATTCATCCCAGGGCGGCTACGAGCAGTGCTTC. This encodes CASSHDSSQGGYEQCF.

The sample holds a few counts of this clonotype. Here the CDR3 reads CASRQTNSYEQYF. CDR3 DNA: TGTGCCAGCAGACAGACGAACTCCTACGAGCAGTACTTC. The chain carries TRBV6-2 or TRBV6-3 and TRBJ2-7; D is unresolved. This CDR3 has 13 residues. V was shortened by 6 bases and J by 0 bases, with 9 bases between the two germline ends. The germline CDR1 and CDR2 sequences are MNHEY and SVGEGT.

V is TRBV4-1 and J is TRBJ2-3; tentative D call: TRBD2 (5 bases). From germline, CDR1 is MGHRA and CDR2 YSYEKL. This CDR3 spans 19 amino acids. Trimming removed 0 bases at V and 2 bases at J, with 21 bases between. The CDR3 DNA follows: TGCGCCAGCAGCCAAGATAGGAGGAGAGTCACTGGCCTCACAGATACGCAGTATTTT. This encodes CASSQDRRRVTGLTDTQYF.